Shown below are 19 T cell receptor beta chains from a single sample sequenced in a study of shared clonotypes between healthy human individuals. The naive CD8 fraction comprised CD45RO-negative cells positively selected for CCR7 and excluded terminally differentiated effector memory CD45RA+ cells. The protocol was immunoSEQ multiplex PCR, while the TCRdb copy is restricted to in-frame clones and leaves out a portion. The sample lists over 2 million clones; about 94% were seen once. The sequenced material came from naive CD8+ T cells sorted from blood. These receptors came from a man younger than 35 in good health.

A remark on this clone: At the DNA level, this CDR3 is encoded by other sequences in the same sample as well. V gene TRBV28 combines with J gene TRBJ2-3; the D gene could be TRBD1 or TRBD2 (5 bases each). The length of the CDR3 is 14 residues. From germline, CDR1 is MDHEN and CDR2 SYDVKM. V gave up 5 bases and J gave up 1 base, with 10 bases separating them. CDR3 amino acids: CASSLGTGTDTQYF. The DNA for the CDR3 is TGTGCCAGCAGTCTTGGGACGGGCACAGATACGCAGTATTTT.

V is TRBV11-3 and J is TRBJ2-7; D possibly corresponds to TRBD2 (6 bases). Per the germline V gene, CDR1 is SGHNT and CDR2 is YENEEA. V gave up 5 bases and J gave up 6 bases, with 14 bases separating them. The CDR3 extends over 13 amino acids. CDR3 nucleotides: TGTGCCAGCAGCCCACCTAGCGAGGCCGAGCAGTACTTC. It is translated as CASSPPSEAEQYF.

Points on this clone: This CDR3 is also generated by other DNA sequences in the sample. The genes are TRBV30 and TRBJ2-1; 13 bases are a match to TRBD2. J was trimmed by 7 bases and V by 0 bases; bases with no gene match: 0. In germline, CDR1 is GTSNPN, CDR2 SVGIG (reference sequence). The CDR3 is 14 residues long. The CDR3 nucleotides are TGTGCCTGGAGTGTGGGACTAGCGGGAAATGAGCAGTTCTTC. It is translated as CAWSVGLAGNEQFF.

The rearrangement joins TRBV28 to TRBJ2-4; D is tentatively TRBD1 or TRBD2 (5 bases each). The germline V and J ends were trimmed by 7 bases and 11 bases, with 21 bases remaining between them. The germline V gene encodes CDR1 MDHEN and CDR2 SYDVKM. The CDR3 has 14 residues. The CDR3 nucleotides are TGTGCCAGCAAGCACCCCGGGACCGCGGATCTTCAGTACTTC. Translated, it gives CASKHPGTADLQYF.

CDR3 nucleotide sequence: TGTGCCAGCAGTGAAGAAGGAGGGCCTGGGAGGATTGGCACAGATACGCAGTATTTT. Translating gives CASSEEGGPGRIGTDTQYF. The chain couples TRBV6-1 to TRBJ2-3; the D gene is possibly TRBD2 (6 bases). This CDR3 is 19 amino acids long. The V and J ends lost 1 base and 1 base respectively, with 21 bases between them. CDR1 and CDR2 (germline): MNHNS, SASEGT.

This chain connects TRBV9 to TRBJ2-3; no definite D call. The length of the CDR3 is 17 residues. Per germline, CDR1 SGDLS and CDR2 YYNGEE. The V gene lost 0 bases and the J gene lost 0 bases, with 14 bases spanning the gap. The CDR3 sequence: CASSVAGANPSTDTQYF. The CDR3 nucleotides read TGTGCCAGCAGCGTAGCTGGAGCGAATCCTAGCACAGATACGCAGTATTTT.

J is TRBJ2-7 and V is TRBV27; 7 bases map to TRBD1. The CDR3 is 17 residues long. Germline values: CDR1 MNHEY, CDR2 SMNVEV (reference sequence). V lost 6 bases, J lost 2 bases, and 16 bases stayed unmatched. This CDR3 reads CASSSMTTTGVAYEQYF. CDR3 nucleotide sequence: TGTGCCAGCAGCTCCATGACAACCACAGGGGTTGCCTACGAGCAGTACTTC.

The sample holds one count of this clone. The chain links TRBV13 to TRBJ1-4, with D unclear. The V end lost 5 bases, the J end lost 8 bases, and 12 bases lay between the germline ends. CDR1 PRHDT and CDR2 FYEKMQ come from the germline V gene (reference sequence). CDR3 length equals 13 residues. CDR3 amino acids: CASSPAPDEKLFF. The CDR3, as DNA: TGTGCCAGCAGCCCCGCCCCAGACGAAAAACTGTTTTTT.

Turning to this clone: The sample carries other DNA sequences with the same CDR3. The gene calls are TRBV6-6 and TRBJ2-7; D is unclear. Trimming removed 2 bases at V and 3 bases at J, with 5 bases between. The CDR3 loop spans 12 amino acids. Germline CDR1 MNHNY, CDR2 SVGAGI (reference sequence). Here the CDR3 reads CASSYGRYEQYF. The CDR3, as DNA: TGTGCCAGCAGTTACGGGCGCTACGAGCAGTACTTC.

The J gene is TRBJ2-3, the V gene TRBV10-2; TRBD2 might be the D (5 bases). V lost 5 bases and J 1 base, leaving 13 bases between the germline ends. CDR3 length: 15 residues. Germline CDR1 WSHSY, CDR2 SAAADI. CDR3 sequence: CASSLTGVGTDTQYF. The CDR3 DNA sequence: TGCGCCAGCAGTTTGACCGGGGTAGGCACAGATACGCAGTATTTT.

This clone appeared once. The chain uses TRBV5-1 and TRBJ2-3, with TRBD2 matching 11 bases. Looked up from germline, CDR1 is SGHRS and CDR2 is YFSETQ. The CDR3 totals 19 residues. V shed 1 base and J 2 bases; nucleotides not matched to a gene: 12. As DNA, the CDR3 is TGCGCCAGCAGCTTGCCCCGAACGACTAGCGGGGCCCTCACAGATACGCAGTATTTT. Translation: CASSLPRTTSGALTDTQYF.

This chain uses TRBV6-6 with TRBJ2-1; D uncertain. The V gene's germline CDR1 is MNHNY and CDR2 SVGAGI (reference sequence). The CDR3 extends over 14 amino acids. The ends were cut back, 6 bases at V and 0 bases at J, with 9 bases in the middle. The CDR3 protein is CASSPKSSYNEQFF. CDR3 DNA sequence: TGTGCCAGCAGCCCGAAGAGCTCCTACAATGAGCAGTTCTTC.

The chain carries TRBV27 and TRBJ2-7, with TRBD1 identical over 9 bases. The CDR3 is 15 residues long. J gave up 1 base and V 4 bases, and 5 bases lay outside the gene matches. Germline V lookup: CDR1 MNHEY, CDR2 SMNVEV (reference sequence). The CDR3 protein is CASSYRGHESYEQYF. The CDR3 DNA sequence: TGTGCCAGCAGTTACAGGGGGCATGAGTCCTACGAGCAGTACTTC.

The chain combines TRBV7-9 with TRBJ2-7; D is possibly TRBD1 or TRBD2 (5 bases each). V gave up 2 bases and J gave up 2 bases, with 19 bases separating them. The CDR3 covers 17 residues. From germline, CDR1 is SEHNR and CDR2 FQNEAQ (reference sequence). CDR3 protein: CASSLSPGAGPAYEQYF. CDR3 coding DNA: TGTGCCAGCAGCTTATCTCCCGGGGCAGGGCCTGCCTACGAGCAGTACTTC.

This clone was observed a few times. The J gene is TRBJ2-2, the V gene TRBV5-5; possible D gene TRBD2, 5 bases. Trimming left V 5 bases short and J 5 bases short, with 19 bases between. The germline V gene encodes CDR1 SGHKS and CDR2 YYEKEE (reference sequence). The CDR3 has 16 amino acids. The CDR3 sequence: CASSFPGGSSTGELFF. CDR3 bases: TGTGCCAGCAGTTTTCCGGGCGGGTCGAGTACCGGGGAGCTGTTTTTT.

The V and J genes are TRBV5-1 and TRBJ2-7; D remains unclear. The V gene's germline CDR1 is SGHRS and CDR2 YFSETQ. V was pared by 4 bases and J by 1 base, with 9 bases between. The CDR3 is made up of 13 amino acids. As DNA, the CDR3 is TGCGCCAGCAGCGAATTCAGATCCTACGAGCAGTACTTC. Translated: CASSEFRSYEQYF.

This rearrangement joins TRBV13 to TRBJ2-7; TRBD2 matches 11 bases. The CDR3 sequence is 16 residues long. Germline values: CDR1 PRHDT, CDR2 FYEKMQ (reference sequence). J lost 1 base, V lost 5 bases, and 7 bases had no gene match. CDR3 loop: CASSLSGTSGSYEQYF. CDR3 bases: TGTGCCAGCAGCCTCTCCGGGACTAGCGGTTCCTACGAGCAGTACTTC.

This clone was detected only once. The rearrangement uses TRBV7-9 and TRBJ2-1; D remains unclear. This CDR3 is built from 12 residues. Per germline, CDR1 SEHNR and CDR2 FQNEAQ (reference sequence). V shed 6 bases and J shed 6 bases, with 9 bases lying between them. CDR3 region: CASRKSSNEQFF. In DNA form, the CDR3 reads TGTGCCAGCAGGAAAAGTAGCAATGAGCAGTTCTTC.

The chain has TRBV4-1 and TRBJ2-3; no clear D. V lost 5 bases, J lost 8 bases, and 14 bases lay in between. Germline values: CDR1 MGHRA, CDR2 YSYEKL. This CDR3 region has 13 residues. The CDR3 DNA sequence: TGCGCCAGCAGCGGAGACTCCAAGGGTACGCAGTATTTT. Translation gives CASSGDSKGTQYF.